The 6 T cell receptor beta chains given below trace back to one sample, sequenced in a study of T cell responses to AZD1222 COVID-19 vaccine. Sequencing was performed with immunoSEQ multiplex PCR; in TCRdb, only in-frame clones are kept and a portion is missing. The sample consists of 200,000 or so clones, around 92% of them appearing once. Sequencing used peripheral blood, obtained on day 0 of AZD1222 vaccination. The receptor set was obtained from an adult in good health.

This clone was recorded once. The chain has TRBV18 and TRBJ2-3; 8 bases match TRBD1. Trimming removed 3 bases from V and 3 bases from J; junction bases left unmatched: 8. CDR3 length: 16 amino acids. Germline CDR1 reads KGHSH; CDR2 reads LQKENI. The CDR3 nucleotides are TGTGCCAGCTCACCCTCGGACAGGGACATGACAGATACGCAGTATTTT. Its protein is CASSPSDRDMTDTQYF.

V is TRBV7-3 and J is TRBJ2-2; D call uncertain. The CDR3 is 13 residues long. V gave up 2 bases and J gave up 5 bases, with 6 bases separating them. CDR1 is SGHTA and CDR2 is FQGTGA in the germline V gene. This CDR3 is CASSLASTGELFF. DNA for the CDR3: TGTGCCAGCAGCTTAGCTAGTACCGGGGAGCTGTTTTTT.

As for this clone: Other DNA sequences from this sample encode an identical CDR3 as well. The CDR3 sequence: CASSLGNTEAFF. Here the CDR3 DNA reads TGTGCCAGCAGCCTCGGGAACACTGAAGCTTTCTTT. The chain joins TRBV28 to TRBJ1-1; D not resolved. CDR3 size: 12 residues. The germline CDR1 and CDR2 sequences are MDHEN and SYDVKM. Trimming removed 6 bases from V and 1 base from J, with 6 bases in between.

The rearrangement links TRBV27 to TRBJ2-7; a weak D match, TRBD1 (6 bases). The CDR3 covers 14 residues. Germline assignment: CDR1 MNHEY and CDR2 SMNVEV (reference sequence). Trimming cost V 3 bases and J 3 bases, with 12 bases left between them. The CDR3 region is CASSFTGSGYEQYF. In DNA form, the CDR3 reads TGTGCCAGCAGTTTTACAGGGTCGGGCTACGAGCAGTACTTC.

The rearrangement uses TRBV12-3 or TRBV12-4 and TRBJ1-2, with unresolved D. The CDR3 has 12 amino acids. V was shortened by 5 bases and J by 4 bases, with 8 bases between the two germline ends. The CDR3 reads CASSPRFYGYTF. CDR3 nucleotide sequence: TGTGCCAGCAGTCCCCGCTTCTATGGCTACACCTTC.

This sequence joins TRBV7-9 and TRBJ2-1; 7 bases match TRBD1. Germline lookup yields CDR1 SEHNR and CDR2 FQNEAQ (reference sequence). The CDR3 sequence is 16 residues long. V gave up 5 bases and J gave up 7 bases; unmatched junction bases: 14. The CDR3 here is CASSVKGALRANEQFF. In nucleotides, the CDR3 is TGTGCCAGCAGCGTCAAGGGGGCTCTCAGGGCTAATGAGCAGTTCTTC.